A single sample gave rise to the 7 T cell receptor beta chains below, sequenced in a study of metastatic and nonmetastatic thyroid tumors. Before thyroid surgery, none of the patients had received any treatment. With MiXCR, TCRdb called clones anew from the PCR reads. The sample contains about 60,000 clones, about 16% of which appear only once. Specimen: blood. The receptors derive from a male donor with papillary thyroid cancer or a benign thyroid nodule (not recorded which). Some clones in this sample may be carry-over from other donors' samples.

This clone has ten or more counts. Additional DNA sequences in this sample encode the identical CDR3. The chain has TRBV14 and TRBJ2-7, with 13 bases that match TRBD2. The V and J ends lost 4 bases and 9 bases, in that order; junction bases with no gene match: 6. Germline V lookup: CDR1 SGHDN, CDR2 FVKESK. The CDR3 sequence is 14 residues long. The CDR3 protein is CASSRTSGSLVQYV. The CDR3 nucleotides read TGTGCCAGCAGCCGGACTAGCGGGAGTCTAGTGCAGTACGTC.

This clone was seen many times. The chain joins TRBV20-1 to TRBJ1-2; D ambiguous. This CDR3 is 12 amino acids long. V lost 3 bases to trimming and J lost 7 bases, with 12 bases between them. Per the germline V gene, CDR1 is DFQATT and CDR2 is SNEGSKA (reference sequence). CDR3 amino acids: CSARVSLGGYTF. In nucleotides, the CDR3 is TGCAGTGCTAGGGTCTCTTTGGGTGGCTACACCTTC.

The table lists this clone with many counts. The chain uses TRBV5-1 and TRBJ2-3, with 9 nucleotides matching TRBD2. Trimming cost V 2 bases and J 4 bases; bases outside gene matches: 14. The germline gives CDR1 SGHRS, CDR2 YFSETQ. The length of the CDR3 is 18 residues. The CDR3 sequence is CASSFLGGGAEMPDTQYF. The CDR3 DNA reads TGCGCCAGCAGCTTCCTCGGCGGGGGGGCCGAGATGCCAGATACGCAGTATTTT.

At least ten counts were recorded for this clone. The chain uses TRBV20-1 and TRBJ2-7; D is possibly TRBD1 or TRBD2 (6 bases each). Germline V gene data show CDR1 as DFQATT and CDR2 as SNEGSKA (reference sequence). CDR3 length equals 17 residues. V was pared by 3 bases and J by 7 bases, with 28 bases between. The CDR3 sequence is CSASYPKGGAPGVEQYV. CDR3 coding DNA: TGCAGTGCTAGTTACCCTAAGGGGGGCGCCCCGGGTGTAGAGCAGTACGTC.

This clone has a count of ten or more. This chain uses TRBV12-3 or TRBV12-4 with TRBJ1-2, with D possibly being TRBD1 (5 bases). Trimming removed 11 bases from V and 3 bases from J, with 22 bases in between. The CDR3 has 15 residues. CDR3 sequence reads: CASLGGVGSHYGYTF. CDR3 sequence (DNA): TGTGCCTCCCTCGGGGGGGTAGGATCGCACTATGGCTACACCTTC.

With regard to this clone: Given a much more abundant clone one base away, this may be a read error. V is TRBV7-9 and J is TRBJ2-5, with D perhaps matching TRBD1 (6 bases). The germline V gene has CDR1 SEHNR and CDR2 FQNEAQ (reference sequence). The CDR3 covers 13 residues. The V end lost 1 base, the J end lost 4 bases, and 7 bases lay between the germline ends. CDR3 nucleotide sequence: TGTGCCAGCAGCTTAGGGGACATAGAGACCCAGTACTTC. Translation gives CASSLGDIETQYF.

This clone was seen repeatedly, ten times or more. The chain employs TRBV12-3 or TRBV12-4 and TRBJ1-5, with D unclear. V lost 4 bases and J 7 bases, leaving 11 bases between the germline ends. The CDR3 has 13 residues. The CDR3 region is CASSSAGGQPQHF. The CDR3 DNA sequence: TGTGCCAGCAGTTCAGCGGGCGGACAGCCCCAGCATTTT.